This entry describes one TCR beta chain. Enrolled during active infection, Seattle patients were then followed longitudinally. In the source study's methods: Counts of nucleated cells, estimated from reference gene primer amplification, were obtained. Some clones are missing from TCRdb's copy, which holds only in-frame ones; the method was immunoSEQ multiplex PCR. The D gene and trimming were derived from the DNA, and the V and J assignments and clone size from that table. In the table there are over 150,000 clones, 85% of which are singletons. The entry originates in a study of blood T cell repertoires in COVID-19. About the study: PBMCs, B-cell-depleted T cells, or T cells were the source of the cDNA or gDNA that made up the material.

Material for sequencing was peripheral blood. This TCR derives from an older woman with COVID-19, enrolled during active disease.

CDR3 sequence: CASSQGLAGRRDTQYF. DNA of the CDR3: TGTGCCAGCAGCCAAGGCCTAGCGGGAAGGCGAGATACGCAGTATTTT. The chain uses TRBV14 and TRBJ2-3, with 9 bases lining up with TRBD2. CDR3 length: 16 amino acids. Germline values: CDR1 SGHDN, CDR2 FVKESK. J gave up 5 bases and V 1 base, and 7 bases lay outside the gene matches.